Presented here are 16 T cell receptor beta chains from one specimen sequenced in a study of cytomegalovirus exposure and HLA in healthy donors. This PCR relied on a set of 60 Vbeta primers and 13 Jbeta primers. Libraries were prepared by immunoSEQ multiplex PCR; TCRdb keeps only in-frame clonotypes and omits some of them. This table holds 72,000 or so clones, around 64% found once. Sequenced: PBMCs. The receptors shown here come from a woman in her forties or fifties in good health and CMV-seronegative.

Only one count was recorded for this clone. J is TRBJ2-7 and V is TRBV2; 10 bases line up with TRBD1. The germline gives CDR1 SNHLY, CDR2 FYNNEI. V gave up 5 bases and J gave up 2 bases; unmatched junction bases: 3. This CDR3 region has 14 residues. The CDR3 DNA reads TGTGCCAGCAGTCTAGACAGGGGGCCCTACGAGCAGTACTTC. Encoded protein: CASSLDRGPYEQYF.

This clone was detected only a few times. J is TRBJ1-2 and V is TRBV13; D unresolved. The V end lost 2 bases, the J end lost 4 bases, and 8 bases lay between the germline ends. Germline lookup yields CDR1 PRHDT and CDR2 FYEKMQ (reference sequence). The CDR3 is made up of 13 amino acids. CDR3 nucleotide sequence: TGTGCCAGCAGCTTACAACAGAGCTATGGCTACACCTTC. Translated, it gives CASSLQQSYGYTF.

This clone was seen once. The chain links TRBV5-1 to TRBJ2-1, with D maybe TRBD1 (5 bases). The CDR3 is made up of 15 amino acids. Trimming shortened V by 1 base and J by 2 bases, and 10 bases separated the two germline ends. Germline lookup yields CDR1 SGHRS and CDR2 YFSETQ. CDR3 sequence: CASSLQQGTYNEQFF. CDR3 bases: TGCGCCAGCAGCTTGCAGCAGGGTACCTACAATGAGCAGTTCTTC.

DNA for the CDR3: TGCGCCAGCAGTCGTGGGGACAGTGTCACCGGGGAGCTGTTTTTT. It encodes CASSRGDSVTGELFF. This chain uses TRBV5-1 with TRBJ2-2; 7 bases map to TRBD1. Germline V gives CDR1 SGHRS, CDR2 YFSETQ. The V gene end was trimmed by 5 bases and the J gene end by 4 bases; junction bases not matched to a gene: 8. CDR3 size: 15 residues.

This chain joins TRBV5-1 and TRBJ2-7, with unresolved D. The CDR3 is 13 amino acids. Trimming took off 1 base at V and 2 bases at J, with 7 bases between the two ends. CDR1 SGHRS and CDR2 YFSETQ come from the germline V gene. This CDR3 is CASSLLGTYEQYF. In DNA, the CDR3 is TGCGCCAGCAGCTTGCTGGGCACCTACGAGCAGTACTTC. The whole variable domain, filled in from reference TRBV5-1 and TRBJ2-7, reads KAGVTQTPRYLIKTRGQQVTLSCSPISGHRSVSWYQQTPGQGLQFLFEYFSETQRNKGNFPGRFSGRQFSNSRSEMNVSTLELGDSALYLCASSLLGTYEQYFGPGTRLTVT.

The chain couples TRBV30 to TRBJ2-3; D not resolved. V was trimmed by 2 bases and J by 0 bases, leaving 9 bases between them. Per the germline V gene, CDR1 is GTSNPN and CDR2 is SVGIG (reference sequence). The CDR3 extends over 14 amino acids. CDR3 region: CAWSFGLSTDTQYF. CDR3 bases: TGTGCCTGGAGTTTTGGGCTGAGCACAGATACGCAGTATTTT.

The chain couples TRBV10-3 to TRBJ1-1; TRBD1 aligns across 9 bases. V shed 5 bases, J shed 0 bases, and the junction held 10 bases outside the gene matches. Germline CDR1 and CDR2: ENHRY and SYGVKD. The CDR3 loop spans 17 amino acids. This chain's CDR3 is CAISPGQGATMNTEAFF. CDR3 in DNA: TGTGCCATCAGTCCGGGACAGGGCGCAACCATGAACACTGAAGCTTTCTTT.

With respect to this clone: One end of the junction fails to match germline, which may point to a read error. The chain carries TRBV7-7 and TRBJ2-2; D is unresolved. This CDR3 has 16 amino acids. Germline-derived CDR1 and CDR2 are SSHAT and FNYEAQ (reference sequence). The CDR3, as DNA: TGTGCTAGCAGCTTAGGCGGCCAGTCCGGATCCGGGGAGCTGTTTTTT. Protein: CASSLGGQSGSGELFF.

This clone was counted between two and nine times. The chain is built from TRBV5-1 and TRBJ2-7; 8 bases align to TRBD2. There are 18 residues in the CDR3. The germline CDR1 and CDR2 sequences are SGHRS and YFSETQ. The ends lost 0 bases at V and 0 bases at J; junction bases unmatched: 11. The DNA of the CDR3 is TGCGCCAGCAGCTTGGAGGGGTCTAGCGGGTTGAGCTCCTACGAGCAGTACTTC. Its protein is CASSLEGSSGLSSYEQYF.

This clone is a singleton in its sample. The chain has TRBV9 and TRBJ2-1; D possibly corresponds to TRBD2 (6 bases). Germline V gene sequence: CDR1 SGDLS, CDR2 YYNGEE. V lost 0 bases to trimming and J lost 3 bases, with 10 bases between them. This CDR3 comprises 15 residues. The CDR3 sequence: CASSVDAGLYNEQFF. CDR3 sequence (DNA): TGTGCCAGCAGCGTAGATGCGGGACTCTACAATGAGCAGTTCTTC.

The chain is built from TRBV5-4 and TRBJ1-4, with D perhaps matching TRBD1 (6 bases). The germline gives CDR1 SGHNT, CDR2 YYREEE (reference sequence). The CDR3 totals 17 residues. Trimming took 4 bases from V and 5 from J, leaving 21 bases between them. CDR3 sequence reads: CASSGTTPGVLNEKLFF. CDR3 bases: TGTGCCAGCAGCGGGACTACTCCAGGGGTCCTAAATGAAAAACTGTTTTTT. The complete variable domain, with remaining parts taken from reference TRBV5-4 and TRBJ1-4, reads ETGVTQSPTHLIKTRGQQVTLRCSSQSGHNTVSWYQQALGQGPQFIFQYYREEENGRGNFPPRFSGLQFPNYSSELNVNALELDDSALYLCASSGTTPGVLNEKLFFGSGTQLSVL.

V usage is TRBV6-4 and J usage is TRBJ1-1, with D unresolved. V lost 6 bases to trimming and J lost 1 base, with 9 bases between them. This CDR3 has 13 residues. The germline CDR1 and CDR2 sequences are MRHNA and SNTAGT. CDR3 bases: TGTGCCAGCAGGCTGGCTGGGAACACTGAAGCTTTCTTT. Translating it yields CASRLAGNTEAFF.

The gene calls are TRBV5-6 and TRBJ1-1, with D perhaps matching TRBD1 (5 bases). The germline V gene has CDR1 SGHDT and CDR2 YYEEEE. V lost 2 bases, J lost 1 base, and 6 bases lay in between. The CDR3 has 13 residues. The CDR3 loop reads CASSFGANTEAFF. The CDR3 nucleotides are TGTGCCAGCAGCTTTGGGGCGAACACTGAAGCTTTCTTT.

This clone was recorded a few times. The CDR3 reads CASSAPGLNEKLFF. The CDR3 DNA reads as TGCGCCAGCAGTGCCCCGGGACTCAATGAAAAACTGTTTTTT. This chain joins TRBV4-3 and TRBJ1-4, with D perhaps TRBD1 (5 bases). The CDR3 is 14 amino acids. Germline-derived CDR1 and CDR2 are LGHNA and YSLEER. Trimming took 6 bases from V and 5 from J, leaving 13 bases between them.

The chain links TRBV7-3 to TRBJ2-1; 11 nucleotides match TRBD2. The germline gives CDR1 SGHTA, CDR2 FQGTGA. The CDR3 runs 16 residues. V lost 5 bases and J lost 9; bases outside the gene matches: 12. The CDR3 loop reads CASSLNSGRAGSEQFF. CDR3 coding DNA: TGTGCCAGCAGCCTGAATAGCGGGAGGGCTGGGTCTGAGCAGTTCTTC.

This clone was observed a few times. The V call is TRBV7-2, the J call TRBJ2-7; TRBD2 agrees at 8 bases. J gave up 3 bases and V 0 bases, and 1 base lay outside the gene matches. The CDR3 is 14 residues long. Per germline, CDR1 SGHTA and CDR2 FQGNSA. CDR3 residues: CASSLASGVYEQYF. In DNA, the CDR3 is TGTGCCAGCAGCTTAGCTAGCGGGGTCTACGAGCAGTACTTC.